This TCR beta chain stems from a study of cytomegalovirus exposure and HLA in healthy donors. Study observations and caveats: In a later analysis, productive TCRs from donors in an Asian-associated ancestry cluster reportedly carried fewer N-insertions than the cohort mean. Among CMV-associated TCR beta chains, most appeared HLA-restricted in a later analysis. In a later analysis, V- and J-gene trimming of beta chains associated with a DCLRE1C missense variant, replicated independently. Across donors, presence/absence analyses took sequencing depth to be roughly uniform.

The germline CDR1 and CDR2 sequences are SGHVS and FQNEAQ. There are 17 residues in the CDR3. V lost 1 base and J lost 0; bases outside the gene matches: 6. About this clone: Its target is unknown.

The PCR had 60 Vbeta and 13 Jbeta primers. Assay used: immunoSEQ multiplex PCR; TCRdb lists only in-frame clones, some missing. The table records fewer than 250,000 clones, roughly 80% of them present only once. This sequence was found in a male donor in good health and CMV-seropositive. The sample comprised PBMCs. This chain uses TRBV7-8 with TRBJ2-7; 10 bases map to TRBD2. CDR3 region: CASSLVGPSGSSYEQYF. Here the CDR3 DNA reads TGTGCCAGCAGCTTAGTTGGGCCTAGCGGGAGCTCCTACGAGCAGTACTTC.